A single sample gave rise to the 22 T cell receptor beta chains below, sequenced in a study of CD8 T cells in ankylosing spondylitis. MiXCR, run by TCRdb on the 5' RACE reads, gives a single entry per CDR3 protein. The repertoire holds roughly 250,000 distinct CDR3 sequences, with around 9.1% as singletons. What was sequenced was blood, either unsorted or a sorted T cell fraction (not recorded which). The receptors derive from a male donor with ankylosing spondylitis or in good health (not recorded which).

This clonotype occurred a few times. V usage is TRBV20-1 and J usage is TRBJ1-2, with D possibly being TRBD1 (5 bases). The germline V gene encodes CDR1 DFQATT and CDR2 SNEGSKA (reference sequence). Between the trimmed V and J ends, which lost 6 bases and 6 bases, there was a span of 17 bases. This CDR3 is 13 amino acids long. DNA for the CDR3: TGCAGTGCCCCCCGGCAGGGCAAAAATGGCTACACCTTC. It specifies CSAPRQGKNGYTF.

Many counts were recorded for this clonotype. The chain is built from TRBV20-1 and TRBJ2-7; no clear D. Trimming stripped 3 bases from V and 4 bases from J, with 13 bases between. Germline CDR1 DFQATT, CDR2 SNEGSKA (reference sequence). This CDR3 has 13 amino acids. CDR3 coding DNA: TGCAGTGCTAGGGTAGGGTTCTCGTACGAGCAGTACTTC. Amino acid sequence: CSARVGFSYEQYF.

About this clonotype: This may stem from a read error, because a much larger clone lies one nucleotide away. The chain combines TRBV5-6 with TRBJ2-3, with D unclear. Per germline, CDR1 SGHDT and CDR2 YYEEEE. The CDR3 is 14 residues long. CDR3 region: CASSLKRYTDTPYF. CDR3 sequence (DNA): TGTGCCAGCAGCTTAAAGAGGTACACAGATACGCCGTATTTT.

The chain employs TRBV7-2 and TRBJ2-4, with unresolved D. Trimming removed 1 base at V and 1 base at J, with 11 bases between. Germline V lookup: CDR1 SGHTA, CDR2 FQGNSA. There are 16 residues in the CDR3. The CDR3 loop is CASSLERIVAKNIQYF. The CDR3 DNA reads as TGTGCCAGCAGCTTAGAGCGTATCGTCGCCAAAAACATTCAGTACTTC.

This clonotype has ten or more counts. V is TRBV18 and J is TRBJ1-3; no reliable D call. Trimming removed 3 bases at V and 4 bases at J, with 4 bases between. This CDR3 has 12 amino acids. Germline V CDR1 and CDR2: KGHSH, LQKENI. CDR3 DNA: TGTGCCAGCTCACCGGCAGGAAACACCATATATTTT. Protein: CASSPAGNTIYF.

The sample holds many counts of this clonotype. CDR3 DNA: TGTGCCAGCAGTTACCTCCAGGGAGGCACTGAAGCTTTCTTT. Translated: CASSYLQGGTEAFF. The chain has TRBV6-5 and TRBJ1-1, with D perhaps matching TRBD1 (5 bases). Germline assignment: CDR1 MNHEY and CDR2 SVGAGI. Trimming shortened V by 2 bases and J by 4 bases, and 11 bases separated the two germline ends. CDR3 length: 14 residues.

This clonotype was found many times. The chain joins TRBV4-3 to TRBJ1-6; no clear D gene. This CDR3 has 14 residues. Looked up from germline, CDR1 is LGHNA and CDR2 is YSLEER. V lost 2 bases, J lost 5 bases, and 7 bases lay in between. CDR3 coding DNA: TGCGCCAGCAGCCAATGGACGAATAATTCACCCCTCCACTTT. Protein: CASSQWTNNSPLHF.

The sample holds many counts of this clonotype. The chain combines TRBV30 with TRBJ1-2; D gene ambiguous. This CDR3 spans 14 amino acids. Trimming stripped 0 bases from V and 0 bases from J, with 8 bases between. Germline values: CDR1 GTSNPN, CDR2 SVGIG (reference sequence). CDR3 sequence reads: CAWSVGLSNYGYTF. As DNA, the CDR3 is TGTGCCTGGAGTGTTGGTCTGTCTAACTATGGCTACACCTTC.

At least ten counts were recorded for this clonotype. The chain recombines TRBV5-1 with TRBJ2-1, with TRBD2 matching over 13 bases. Germline CDR1 reads SGHRS; CDR2 reads YFSETQ. With V trimmed by 0 bases and J by 6 bases, 0 bases remained unmatched. The CDR3 consists of 15 residues. The CDR3 sequence: CASSLGLAGGNEQFF. For the CDR3, the DNA is TGCGCCAGCAGCTTGGGACTAGCGGGGGGCAATGAGCAGTTCTTC.

The sample holds many counts of this clonotype. The rearrangement links TRBV20-1 to TRBJ1-2; unclear D gene. CDR3 length equals 13 residues. Germline CDR1 and CDR2: DFQATT and SNEGSKA (reference sequence). Deletions cut 1 base from V and 2 bases from J, with 8 bases between. CDR3 amino acids: CSARAPDNYGYTF. In DNA form, the CDR3 reads TGCAGTGCTAGAGCCCCGGACAACTATGGCTACACCTTC.

This clonotype was recorded at least ten times. The CDR3 nucleotides read TGTGCCAGCAGCCGCGGACCGACAGATCTCAATCAGCCCCAGCATTTT. Protein product: CASSRGPTDLNQPQHF. V usage is TRBV6-1 and J usage is TRBJ1-5, with D possibly being TRBD1 (5 bases). The V end lost 6 bases, the J end lost 3 bases, and 18 bases lay between the germline ends. The CDR3 is 16 amino acids. The germline CDR1 and CDR2 sequences are MNHNS and SASEGT.

This clonotype was recorded at least ten times. The chain uses TRBV15 and TRBJ2-7; D might be TRBD1 (5 bases). The CDR3 has 15 amino acids. V was clipped by 3 bases and J by 3 bases, with 15 bases between them. Germline CDR1 is LNHNV and CDR2 is YYDKDF (reference sequence). CDR3 in amino acids: CATSSPRQSYYEQYF. In nucleotides, the CDR3 is TGTGCCACCAGCAGCCCCAGACAGTCCTACTACGAGCAGTACTTC.

This clonotype showed up many times. The rearrangement uses TRBV4-3 and TRBJ1-5; D is unresolved. Deletions cut 0 bases from V and 7 bases from J, with 19 bases between. CDR1 and CDR2 (germline): LGHNA, YSLEER. The CDR3 loop spans 17 amino acids. The CDR3 region has the DNA TGCGCCAGCAGCCAAGATAGGCGGACCTCAACTGGACAGCCCCAGCATTTT. This translates into CASSQDRRTSTGQPQHF.

This clonotype was picked up many times. The chain couples TRBV27 to TRBJ1-1, with TRBD1 as a possible D gene (5 bases). Between the trimmed V and J ends, which lost 8 bases and 1 base, there was a span of 14 bases. The CDR3 spans 14 residues. Per germline, CDR1 MNHEY and CDR2 SMNVEV (reference sequence). CDR3 nucleotides: TGTGCCAGCGCCCGGGGGGGTACGAACACTGAAGCTTTCTTT. It encodes CASARGGTNTEAFF.

There are many counts of this clonotype. V usage is TRBV7-2 and J usage is TRBJ2-3, with D maybe TRBD1 (6 bases). There are 15 residues in the CDR3. V lost 6 bases and J 2 bases, leaving 15 bases between the germline ends. CDR1 is SGHTA and CDR2 is FQGNSA in the germline V gene. CDR3 protein: CASSPSPGVTDTQYF. In DNA, the CDR3 is TGTGCCAGCAGTCCTTCCCCAGGGGTCACAGATACGCAGTATTTT.

Ten or more counts support this clonotype. The chain recombines TRBV7-2 with TRBJ2-2, with D uncertain. V gave up 5 bases and J gave up 3 bases, with 13 bases separating them. This CDR3 is 15 amino acids long. Germline lookup yields CDR1 SGHTA and CDR2 FQGNSA. The CDR3 loop is CASSVEYADTGELFF. The CDR3 DNA follows: TGTGCCAGCAGCGTGGAATACGCGGACACCGGGGAGCTGTTTTTT.

This clonotype was seen at least ten times. V and J are TRBV4-1 and TRBJ2-3; D is uncertain. The CDR3 loop spans 11 amino acids. In germline, CDR1 is MGHRA, CDR2 YSYEKL. V lost 7 bases and J 5 bases, leaving 7 bases between the germline ends. The CDR3 is CASKARDTQYF. CDR3 bases: TGCGCCAGCAAAGCGCGAGATACGCAGTATTTT.

This clonotype showed up many times. The chain joins TRBV27 to TRBJ2-7, with D perhaps given as TRBD1 or TRBD2 (5 bases each). Trimming removed 5 bases from V and 3 bases from J, with 11 bases in between. The CDR3 contains 13 residues. In germline, CDR1 is MNHEY, CDR2 SMNVEV (reference sequence). The CDR3 sequence is CASSAARGYEQYF. CDR3 sequence (DNA): TGTGCCAGCAGTGCGGCGAGGGGCTACGAGCAGTACTTC.

This clonotype was counted at least ten times. The chain combines TRBV7-9 with TRBJ1-2; D unresolved. This CDR3 has 13 residues. The V end was cut by 5 bases, the J end by 5 bases, with 12 bases between. Germline V gene lookup returns CDR1 SEHNR and CDR2 FQNEAQ (reference sequence). CDR3 DNA sequence: TGTGCCAGCAGCCCAAACGAGTTTTATGGCTACACCTTC. Translation gives CASSPNEFYGYTF.

This clonotype was counted many times. This chain connects TRBV10-3 to TRBJ2-2, with a weak D call TRBD1 (6 bases). CDR1 and CDR2 (germline): ENHRY, SYGVKD. This CDR3 comprises 13 residues. V lost 7 bases to trimming and J lost 2 bases, with 8 bases between them. The CDR3 sequence is CAIKDSNTGELFF. In DNA, the CDR3 is TGTGCCATCAAGGACAGCAACACCGGGGAGCTGTTTTTT.

This clonotype was observed many times. This chain links TRBV7-2 with TRBJ2-1; no clear D gene. Trimming shortened V by 6 bases and J by 0 bases, and 15 bases separated the two germline ends. The CDR3 spans 16 residues. CDR1 SGHTA and CDR2 FQGNSA come from the germline V gene. The CDR3 DNA reads as TGTGCCAGCAGTATACCAAAGGGTGACTCCTACAATGAGCAGTTCTTC. Translated, it gives CASSIPKGDSYNEQFF. Full variable domain (outside the CDR3, taken from reference TRBV7-2 and TRBJ2-1): GAGVSQSPSNKVTEKGKDVELRCDPISGHTALYWYRQSLGQGLEFLIYFQGNSAPDKSGLPSDRFSAERTGGSVSTLTIQRTQQEDSAVYLCASSIPKGDSYNEQFFGPGTRLTVL.

This clonotype was observed a few times. The CDR3 here is CASSLYPKGTGELFF. CDR3 nucleotide sequence: TGTGCCAGCAGCTTATACCCAAAGGGGACCGGGGAGCTGTTTTTT. This chain connects TRBV7-3 to TRBJ2-2, with a possible D match to TRBD1 (5 bases). This CDR3 has 15 amino acids. The germline V and J ends were trimmed by 2 bases and 5 bases, with 12 bases remaining between them. Germline CDR1 is SGHTA and CDR2 is FQGTGA.